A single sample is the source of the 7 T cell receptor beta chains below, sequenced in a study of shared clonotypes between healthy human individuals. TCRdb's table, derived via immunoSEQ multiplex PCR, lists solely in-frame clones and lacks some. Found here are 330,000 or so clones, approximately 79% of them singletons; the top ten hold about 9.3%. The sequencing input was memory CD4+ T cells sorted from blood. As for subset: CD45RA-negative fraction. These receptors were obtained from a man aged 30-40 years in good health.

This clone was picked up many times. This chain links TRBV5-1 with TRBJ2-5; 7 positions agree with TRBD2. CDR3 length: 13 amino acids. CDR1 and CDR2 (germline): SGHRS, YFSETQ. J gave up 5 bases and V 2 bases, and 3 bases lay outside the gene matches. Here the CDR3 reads CASSFREAETQYF. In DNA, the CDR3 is TGCGCCAGCAGCTTTCGGGAGGCGGAGACCCAGTACTTC.

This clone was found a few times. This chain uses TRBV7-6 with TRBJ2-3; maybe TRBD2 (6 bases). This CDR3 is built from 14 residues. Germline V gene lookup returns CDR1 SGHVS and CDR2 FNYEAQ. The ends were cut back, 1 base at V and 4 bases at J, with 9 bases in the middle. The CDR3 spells CASSLGGRSDTQYF. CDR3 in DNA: TGTGCCAGCAGCTTAGGGGGGAGGTCAGATACGCAGTATTTT.

The CDR3 loop reads CAFDSLSGPGELFF. In DNA form, the CDR3 reads TGTGCCTTTGACAGTTTATCCGGGCCCGGGGAGCTGTTTTTT. The chain uses TRBV30 and TRBJ2-2; D may be TRBD1 (5 bases). Between the trimmed V and J ends, which lost 7 bases and 6 bases, there was a span of 18 bases. Germline loops: CDR1 GTSNPN, CDR2 SVGIG (reference sequence). This CDR3 contains 14 residues.

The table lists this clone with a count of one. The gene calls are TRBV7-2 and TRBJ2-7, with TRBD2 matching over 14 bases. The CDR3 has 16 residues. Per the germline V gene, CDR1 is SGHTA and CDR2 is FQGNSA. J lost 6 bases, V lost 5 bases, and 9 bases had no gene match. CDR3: CASSPRTSGRSGEQYF. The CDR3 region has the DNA TGTGCCAGCAGCCCTCGGACTAGCGGGAGGTCGGGCGAGCAGTACTTC. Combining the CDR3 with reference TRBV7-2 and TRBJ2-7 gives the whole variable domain GAGVSQSPSNKVTEKGKDVELRCDPISGHTALYWYRQSLGQGLEFLIYFQGNSAPDKSGLPSDRFSAERTGGSVSTLTIQRTQQEDSAVYLCASSPRTSGRSGEQYFGPGTRLTVT.

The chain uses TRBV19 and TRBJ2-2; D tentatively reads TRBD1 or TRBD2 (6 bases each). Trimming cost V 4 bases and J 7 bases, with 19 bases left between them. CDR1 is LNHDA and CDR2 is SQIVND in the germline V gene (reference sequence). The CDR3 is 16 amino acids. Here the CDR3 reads CASSTRWGAPGGELFF. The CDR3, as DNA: TGTGCCAGTAGTACCCGATGGGGGGCGCCCGGCGGGGAGCTGTTTTTT.

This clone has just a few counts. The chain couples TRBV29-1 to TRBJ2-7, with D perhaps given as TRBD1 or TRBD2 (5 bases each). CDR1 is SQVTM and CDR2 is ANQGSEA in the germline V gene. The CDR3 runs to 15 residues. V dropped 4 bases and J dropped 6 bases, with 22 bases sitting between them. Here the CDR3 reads CSVAGLGLGLSEQYF. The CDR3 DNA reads TGCAGCGTTGCGGGGCTAGGTTTGGGCTTATCCGAGCAGTACTTC.

The CDR3 region is CASSALTSGNSYNEQFF. In DNA form, the CDR3 reads TGTGCCAGCAGTGCTTTGACTAGCGGGAACTCCTACAATGAGCAGTTCTTC. This chain links TRBV6-1 with TRBJ2-1, with TRBD2 identical over 11 bases. Per germline, CDR1 MNHNS and CDR2 SASEGT. The CDR3 covers 17 residues. V was pared by 4 bases and J by 0 bases, with 5 bases of the junction left unmatched.